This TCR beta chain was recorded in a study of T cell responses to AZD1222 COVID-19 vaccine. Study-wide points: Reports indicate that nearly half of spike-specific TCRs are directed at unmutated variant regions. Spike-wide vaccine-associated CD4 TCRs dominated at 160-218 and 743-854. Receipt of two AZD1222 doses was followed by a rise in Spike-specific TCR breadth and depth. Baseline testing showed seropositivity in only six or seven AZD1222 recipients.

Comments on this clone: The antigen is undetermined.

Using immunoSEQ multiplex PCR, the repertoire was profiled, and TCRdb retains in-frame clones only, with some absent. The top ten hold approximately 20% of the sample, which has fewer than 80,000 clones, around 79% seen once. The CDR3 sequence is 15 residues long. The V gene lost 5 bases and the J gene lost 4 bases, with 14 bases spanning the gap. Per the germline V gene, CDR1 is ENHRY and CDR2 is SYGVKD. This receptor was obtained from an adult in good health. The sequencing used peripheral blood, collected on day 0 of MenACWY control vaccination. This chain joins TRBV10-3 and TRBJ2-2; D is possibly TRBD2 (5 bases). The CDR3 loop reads CAISSSGGTTGELFF. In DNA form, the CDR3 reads TGTGCCATCAGTTCAAGCGGCGGAACCACCGGGGAGCTGTTTTTT.